The 26 T cell receptor beta chains below come from one sample, sequenced in a study of blood T cell repertoires in COVID-19. The repertoire was sequenced with immunoSEQ multiplex PCR; TCRdb's copy has only in-frame clones and lacks some. The table lists tens of thousands of clones, roughly 72% of them singletons. The sequencing input was peripheral blood. The receptors originated from a woman in her 70s with COVID-19, enrolled during active disease.

This clone was observed once. The chain recombines TRBV19 with TRBJ2-2, with TRBD1 matching 10 bases. J was trimmed by 6 bases and V by 10 bases; bases with no gene match: 8. Germline CDR1 is LNHDA and CDR2 is SQIVND (reference sequence). The CDR3 spans 14 residues. CDR3 sequence reads: CATTRDRGPGELFF. DNA for the CDR3: TGTGCCACTACCCGGGACAGGGGACCCGGGGAGCTGTTTTTT.

V usage is TRBV11-2 and J usage is TRBJ2-7; 10 bases match TRBD1. With V trimmed by 5 bases and J by 3 bases, 10 bases remained unmatched. Germline assignment: CDR1 SGHAT and CDR2 FQNNGV. CDR3 length equals 16 residues. The CDR3 reads CASSPVKGQGYYEQYF. For the CDR3, the DNA is TGTGCCAGCAGCCCCGTAAAGGGACAGGGGTACTACGAGCAGTACTTC. Complete variable domain (other parts from reference TRBV11-2 and TRBJ2-7): EAGVAQSPRYKIIEKRQSVAFWCNPISGHATLYWYQQILGQGPKLLIQFQNNGVVDDSQLPKDRFSAERLKGVDSTLKIQPAKLEDSAVYLCASSPVKGQGYYEQYFGPGTRLTVT.

The genes are TRBV28 and TRBJ2-7; 9 bases line up with TRBD1. V was clipped by 5 bases and J by 3 bases; unmatched bases: 5. The CDR3 extends over 14 amino acids. Per germline, CDR1 MDHEN and CDR2 SYDVKM. The DNA of the CDR3 is TGTGCCAGCAGTATCCCGGGACAGGGCTACGAGCAGTACGTC. Translating gives CASSIPGQGYEQYV.

The V and J genes are TRBV2 and TRBJ2-2; the match to TRBD2 covers 12 bases. Unmatched junction bases numbered 12, after V lost 0 bases and J lost 4 bases. Looked up from germline, CDR1 is SNHLY and CDR2 is FYNNEI. This CDR3 is 20 amino acids long. The CDR3 loop reads CASSEALPSGRALPTGELFF. The CDR3 nucleotides read TGTGCCAGCAGTGAAGCGCTTCCTAGCGGGAGGGCCCTCCCCACCGGGGAGCTGTTTTTT.

V usage is TRBV5-4 and J usage is TRBJ2-3, with TRBD2 identical over 9 bases. Germline V gene data show CDR1 as SGHNT and CDR2 as YYREEE (reference sequence). The CDR3 sequence is 15 residues long. Trimming removed 3 bases from V and 1 base from J; junction bases left unmatched: 3. In DNA form, the CDR3 reads TGTGCCAGCAGCTCAGCGGGGGGAGGCACAGATACGCAGTATTTT. Translated, it gives CASSSAGGGTDTQYF.

The chain is built from TRBV24-1 and TRBJ2-2; possible D gene TRBD1, 5 bases. CDR3 size: 14 residues. Trimming left V 4 bases short and J 7 bases short, with 12 bases between. Germline values: CDR1 KGHDR, CDR2 SFDVKD. The CDR3 region is CATSDYEQGGELFF. DNA for the CDR3: TGTGCCACCAGTGACTACGAGCAGGGCGGGGAGCTGTTTTTT.

This chain uses TRBV19 with TRBJ1-2; D gene ambiguous. Germline V lookup: CDR1 LNHDA, CDR2 SQIVND (reference sequence). V gave up 5 bases and J gave up 4 bases, with 23 bases separating them. CDR3 length: 17 residues. CDR3 DNA sequence: TGTGCCAGTAGTGCCCCGCCGGGAGCCTCTGTCGGCTATGGCTACACCTTC. Protein sequence: CASSAPPGASVGYGYTF.

The CDR3 here is CASDINKRYYEQYV. The CDR3 region has the DNA TGTGCCAGCGACATTAACAAGCGGTACTACGAGCAGTACGTC. The rearrangement joins TRBV9 to TRBJ2-7; D is perhaps TRBD2 (5 bases). Germline CDR1 and CDR2: SGDLS and YYNGEE. The V and J ends lost 7 bases and 3 bases respectively, with 17 bases between them. The CDR3 extends over 14 amino acids.

The rearrangement uses TRBV12-3 or TRBV12-4 and TRBJ1-1; D remains ambiguous. The length of the CDR3 is 13 residues. With 1 base removed from V and 1 base from J, the gap between germline ends came to 4 bases. CDR3 nucleotide sequence: TGTGCCAGCAGTTTAGGTCGGAACACTGAAGCTTTCTTT. Translated, it gives CASSLGRNTEAFF.

The rearrangement uses TRBV7-2 and TRBJ2-1; 9 nucleotides agree with TRBD2. Trimming at V came to 2 bases and at J to 4 bases, leaving 3 bases not matched to a gene. Germline CDR1 and CDR2: SGHTA and FQGNSA. This CDR3 is built from 15 residues. CDR3 region: CASSLLAGKYNEQFF. DNA of the CDR3: TGTGCCAGCAGCTTACTAGCGGGGAAGTACAATGAGCAGTTCTTC.

The chain uses TRBV10-3 and TRBJ2-3; the match to TRBD1 covers 8 bases. The V gene end was trimmed by 6 bases and the J gene end by 2 bases; junction bases not matched to a gene: 13. CDR1 is ENHRY, CDR2 SYGVKD, per germline. The CDR3 is made up of 17 amino acids. CDR3 protein: CAIRSGGATGVTDTQYF. DNA for the CDR3: TGTGCCATCAGAAGTGGCGGGGCGACAGGGGTCACAGATACGCAGTATTTT.

This clone was picked up one time. The V and J genes are TRBV19 and TRBJ2-5; D is undetermined. Per the germline V gene, CDR1 is LNHDA and CDR2 is SQIVND (reference sequence). Trimming stripped 3 bases from V and 5 bases from J, with 10 bases between. The length of the CDR3 is 13 residues. The CDR3 bases are TGTGCCAGTAGTATGGTTAACGGGGAGACCCAGTACTTC. Translated, it gives CASSMVNGETQYF.

The genes are TRBV7-2 and TRBJ1-1, with D possibly matching TRBD1 (6 bases). The CDR3 loop spans 15 amino acids. Deletions cut 1 base from V and 3 bases from J, with 12 bases between. Germline lookup yields CDR1 SGHTA and CDR2 FQGNSA. CDR3 nucleotides: TGTGCCAGCAGCTTAGACAGGGAAATGGACACTGAAGCTTTCTTT. Amino acid sequence: CASSLDREMDTEAFF.

The chain combines TRBV11-2 with TRBJ1-2, with TRBD1 identical over 8 bases. The CDR3 covers 14 residues. Germline loops: CDR1 SGHAT, CDR2 FQNNGV. J was trimmed by 6 bases and V by 5 bases; bases with no gene match: 8. For the CDR3, the DNA is TGTGCCAGCAGCCCCCGGACAGGGTATCATGGCTACACCTTC. The encoded protein is CASSPRTGYHGYTF.

J is TRBJ2-7 and V is TRBV18; the D is unclear. The ends were cut back, 4 bases at V and 1 base at J, with 8 bases in the middle. This CDR3 has 13 residues. Per germline, CDR1 KGHSH and CDR2 LQKENI. CDR3 bases: TGTGCCAGCTCACGAGCGAGTTCCTACGAGCAGTACGTC. This gives the protein CASSRASSYEQYV.

This clone occurred a few times. The chain is built from TRBV2 and TRBJ1-1; TRBD1 matches 10 bases. CDR1 and CDR2 (germline): SNHLY, FYNNEI. The CDR3 extends over 15 amino acids. J was trimmed by 5 bases and V by 2 bases; bases with no gene match: 5. Here the CDR3 reads CASSERDRGRTEAFF. Written as DNA, the CDR3 is TGTGCCAGCAGTGAACGAGACAGGGGGCGGACTGAAGCTTTCTTT.

The V call is TRBV18, the J call TRBJ1-3; D remains ambiguous. CDR3 length: 16 amino acids. V was cut by 3 bases and J by 2 bases, with 14 bases left in between. Germline V gene data show CDR1 as KGHSH and CDR2 as LQKENI. The CDR3 reads CASSPSQGRAGNTIYF. DNA of the CDR3: TGTGCCAGCTCACCGAGTCAAGGGCGGGCTGGAAACACCATATATTTT.

The gene calls are TRBV29-1 and TRBJ2-3; 8 nucleotides match TRBD1. The CDR3 contains 13 residues. Germline trimming cut 7 bases from V and 3 bases from J; bases unmatched to any gene: 6. Germline CDR1 is SQVTM and CDR2 is ANQGSEA. The CDR3 loop is CSGTGWTTDTQYF. CDR3 DNA sequence: TGCAGCGGGACAGGGTGGACGACAGATACGCAGTATTTT.

The chain couples TRBV19 to TRBJ1-5, with 7 bases matching TRBD1. There are 13 residues in the CDR3. Germline assignment: CDR1 LNHDA and CDR2 SQIVND (reference sequence). Germline trimming cut 5 bases from V and 7 bases from J; bases unmatched to any gene: 5. The chain's CDR3 is CASSQDRDQPQHF. Here the CDR3 DNA reads TGTGCCAGTAGTCAAGACAGGGACCAGCCCCAGCATTTT. Using reference TRBV19 and TRBJ1-5 for the parts outside the CDR3, the full variable domain is DGGITQSPKYLFRKEGQNVTLSCEQNLNHDAMYWYRQDPGQGLRLIYYSQIVNDFQKGDIAEGYSVSREKKESFPLTVTSAQKNPTAFYLCASSQDRDQPQHFGDGTRLSIL.

The chain couples TRBV3-1 (or the pseudogene TRBV3-2) to TRBJ2-6; TRBD1 is a possible D gene (6 bases). CDR1 and CDR2 from the germline V gene are LGHDT and YNNKEL (reference sequence). The germline V and J ends were trimmed by 7 bases and 0 bases, with 22 bases remaining between them. This CDR3 has 19 amino acids. The CDR3: CASTPRETGTNSGANVLTF. The CDR3 DNA reads as TGTGCCAGCACCCCCCGTGAGACCGGGACAAACTCTGGGGCCAACGTCCTGACTTTC.

This chain links TRBV5-5 with TRBJ2-2; 8 bases map to TRBD2. From germline, CDR1 is SGHKS and CDR2 YYEKEE (reference sequence). The CDR3 is 15 residues long. J lost 5 bases, V lost 4 bases, and 7 bases had no gene match. The CDR3 reads CASSRGLDGTGELFF. The CDR3 DNA is TGTGCCAGCAGCCGGGGACTAGATGGAACCGGGGAGCTGTTTTTT.

The chain uses TRBV7-3 and TRBJ2-1; possibly TRBD1 for D (8 bases). The germline V gene encodes CDR1 SGHTA and CDR2 FQGTGA. This CDR3 contains 16 residues. Trimming left V 1 base short and J 7 bases short, with 17 bases between. CDR3 DNA: TGTGCCAGCAGCTTAAGGGGGGGACAGGATCTAAATGAGCAGTTCTTC. It encodes CASSLRGGQDLNEQFF.

The rearrangement uses TRBV7-8 and TRBJ2-1; 14 nucleotides match TRBD2. Germline lookup yields CDR1 SGHVS and CDR2 FQNEAQ. The J segment lost 0 bases and the V segment lost 5 bases, leaving 9 bases of the junction unmatched. The CDR3 is made up of 19 amino acids. The CDR3 nucleotides read TGTGCCAGCAGCAGCACCGGGACTAGCGGGGGACCCTCCTACAATGAGCAGTTCTTC. Protein: CASSSTGTSGGPSYNEQFF.

The chain is built from TRBV11-2 and TRBJ1-3; D is unclear. The CDR3 length is 15 residues. CDR1 and CDR2 (germline): SGHAT, FQNNGV. V dropped 0 bases and J dropped 4 bases, with 10 bases sitting between them. CDR3: CASSLDRGLGNTIYF. In DNA, the CDR3 is TGTGCCAGCAGCTTAGATCGGGGTCTAGGAAACACCATATATTTT. Looking up the rest from reference TRBV11-2 and TRBJ1-3 gives the full variable domain: EAGVAQSPRYKIIEKRQSVAFWCNPISGHATLYWYQQILGQGPKLLIQFQNNGVVDDSQLPKDRFSAERLKGVDSTLKIQPAKLEDSAVYLCASSLDRGLGNTIYFGEGSWLTVV.

This clone was seen once. This sequence joins TRBV2 and TRBJ2-1; 12 nucleotides align to TRBD2. This CDR3 spans 19 amino acids. Germline CDR1 and CDR2: SNHLY and FYNNEI. Trimming removed 0 bases from V and 0 bases from J; junction bases left unmatched: 6. The CDR3 bases are TGTGCCAGCAGTGAAGCGCTGACTAGCGGGGGCAACTCCTACAATGAGCAGTTCTTC. It encodes CASSEALTSGGNSYNEQFF.

This clone was seen only a few times. The chain uses TRBV5-4 and TRBJ1-1; D unresolved. Germline lookup yields CDR1 SGHNT and CDR2 YYREEE (reference sequence). The CDR3 runs 12 residues. Deletions cut 0 bases from V and 3 bases from J, with 3 bases between. DNA of the CDR3: TGTGCCAGCAGCTTGGCAGACACTGAAGCTTTCTTT. Translation: CASSLADTEAFF.